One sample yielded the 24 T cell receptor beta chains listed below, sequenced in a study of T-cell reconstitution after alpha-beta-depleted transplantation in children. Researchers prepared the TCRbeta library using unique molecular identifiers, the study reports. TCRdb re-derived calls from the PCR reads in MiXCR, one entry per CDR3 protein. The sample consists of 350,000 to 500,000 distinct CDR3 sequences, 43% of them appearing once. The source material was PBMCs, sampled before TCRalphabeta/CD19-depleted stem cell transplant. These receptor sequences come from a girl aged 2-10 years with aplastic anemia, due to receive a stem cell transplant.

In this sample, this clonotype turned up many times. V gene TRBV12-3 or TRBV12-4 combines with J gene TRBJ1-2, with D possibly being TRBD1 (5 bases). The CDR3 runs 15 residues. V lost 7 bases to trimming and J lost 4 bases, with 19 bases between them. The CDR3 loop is CASTRGLEFGYGYTF. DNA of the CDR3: TGTGCCAGCACCCGGGGCTTGGAGTTTGGCTATGGCTACACCTTC.

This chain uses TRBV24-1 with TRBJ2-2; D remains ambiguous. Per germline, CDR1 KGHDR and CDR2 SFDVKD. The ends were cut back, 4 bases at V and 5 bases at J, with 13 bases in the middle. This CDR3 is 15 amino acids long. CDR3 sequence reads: CATSEGKVGTGELFF. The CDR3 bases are TGTGCCACCAGTGAAGGGAAAGTAGGGACCGGGGAGCTGTTTTTT.

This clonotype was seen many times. CDR3 bases: TGTGCCAGCAGCGGCAAGACGGACTCCAGGGAGCTGTTTTTT. Amino acid sequence: CASSGKTDSRELFF. The chain combines TRBV11-2 with TRBJ2-2, with D tentatively TRBD2 (5 bases). This CDR3 is built from 14 residues. The germline V gene has CDR1 SGHAT and CDR2 FQNNGV. Deletions cut 5 bases from V and 9 bases from J, with 16 bases between.

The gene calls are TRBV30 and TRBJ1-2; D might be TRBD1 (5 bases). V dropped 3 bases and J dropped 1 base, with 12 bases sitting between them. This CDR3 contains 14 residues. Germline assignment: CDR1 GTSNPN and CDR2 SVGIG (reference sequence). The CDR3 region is CAWREAGINYGYTF. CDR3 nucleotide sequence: TGTGCCTGGAGGGAGGCAGGGATTAACTATGGCTACACCTTC.

CDR3 region: CASSFRAGRNTEAFF. In DNA form, the CDR3 reads TGTGCCAGCAGTTTCCGTGCAGGCCGGAACACTGAAGCTTTCTTT. The genes are TRBV28 and TRBJ1-1; D ambiguous. CDR1 MDHEN and CDR2 SYDVKM come from the germline V gene. This CDR3 region has 15 residues. Trimming stripped 3 bases from V and 1 base from J, with 12 bases between. The full variable domain, its missing parts supplied by reference TRBV28 and TRBJ1-1, is DVKVTQSSRYLVKRTGEKVFLECVQDMDHENMFWYRQDPGLGLRLIYFSYDVKMKEKGDIPEGYSVSREKKERFSLILESASTNQTSMYLCASSFRAGRNTEAFFGQGTRLTVV.

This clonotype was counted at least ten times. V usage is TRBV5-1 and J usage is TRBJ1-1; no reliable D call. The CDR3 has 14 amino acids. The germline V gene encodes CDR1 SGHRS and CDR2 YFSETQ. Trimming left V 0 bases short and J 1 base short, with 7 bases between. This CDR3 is CASSLAGRNTEAFF. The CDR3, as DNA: TGCGCCAGCAGCTTGGCGGGCAGGAACACTGAAGCTTTCTTT.

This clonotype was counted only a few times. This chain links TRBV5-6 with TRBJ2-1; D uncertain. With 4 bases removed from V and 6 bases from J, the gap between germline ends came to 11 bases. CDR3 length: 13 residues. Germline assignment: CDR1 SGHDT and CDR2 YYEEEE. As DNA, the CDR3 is TGTGCCAGCAGCCCCCCGGGCAGCAATGAGCAGTTCTTC. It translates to CASSPPGSNEQFF.

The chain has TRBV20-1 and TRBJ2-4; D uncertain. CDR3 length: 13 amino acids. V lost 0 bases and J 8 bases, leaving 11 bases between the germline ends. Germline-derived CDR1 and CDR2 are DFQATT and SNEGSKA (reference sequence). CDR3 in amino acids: CSARDSPVDIQYF. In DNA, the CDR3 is TGCAGTGCTAGAGACTCGCCCGTGGACATTCAGTACTTC.

CDR3 in DNA: TGCGCCAGCAGCCAAGGTAGCGGGAGGATCGATGAGCAGTTCTTC. The encoded protein is CASSQGSGRIDEQFF. The rearrangement uses TRBV4-1 and TRBJ2-1, with 10 bases identical to TRBD2. Unmatched junction bases numbered 5, after V lost 1 base and J lost 8 bases. The germline gives CDR1 MGHRA, CDR2 YSYEKL. The CDR3 length is 15 residues.

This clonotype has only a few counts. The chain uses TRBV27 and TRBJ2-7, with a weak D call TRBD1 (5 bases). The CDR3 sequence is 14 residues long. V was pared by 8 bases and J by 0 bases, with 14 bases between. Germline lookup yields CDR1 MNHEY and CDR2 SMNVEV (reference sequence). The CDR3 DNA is TGTGCCAGCGCCTACCAGGGTCGCTCCTACGAGCAGTACTTC. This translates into CASAYQGRSYEQYF.

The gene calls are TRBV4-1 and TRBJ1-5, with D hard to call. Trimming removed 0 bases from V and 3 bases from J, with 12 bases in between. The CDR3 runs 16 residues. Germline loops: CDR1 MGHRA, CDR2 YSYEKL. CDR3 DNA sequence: TGCGCCAGCAGCCAAGATCTTTGGGTCGACAATCAGCCCCAGCATTTT. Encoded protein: CASSQDLWVDNQPQHF.

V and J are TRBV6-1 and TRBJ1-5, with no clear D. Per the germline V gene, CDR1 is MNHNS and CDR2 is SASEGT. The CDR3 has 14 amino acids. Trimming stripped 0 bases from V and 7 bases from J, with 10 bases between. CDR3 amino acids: CASSEAWADQPQHF. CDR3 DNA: TGTGCCAGCAGTGAAGCGTGGGCGGACCAGCCCCAGCATTTT.

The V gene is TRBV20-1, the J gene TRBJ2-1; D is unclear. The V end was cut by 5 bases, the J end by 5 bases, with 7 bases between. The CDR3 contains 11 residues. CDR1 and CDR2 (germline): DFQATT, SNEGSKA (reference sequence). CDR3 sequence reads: CSAWINNEQFF. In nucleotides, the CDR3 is TGCAGTGCTTGGATTAACAATGAGCAGTTCTTC.

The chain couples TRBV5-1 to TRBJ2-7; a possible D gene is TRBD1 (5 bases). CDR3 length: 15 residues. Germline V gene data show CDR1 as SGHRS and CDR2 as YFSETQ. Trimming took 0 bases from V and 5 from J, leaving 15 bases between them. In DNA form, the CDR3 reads TGCGCCAGCAGCTTGGCCCGGGCAGGGTCGCACGAGCAGTACTTC. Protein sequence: CASSLARAGSHEQYF.

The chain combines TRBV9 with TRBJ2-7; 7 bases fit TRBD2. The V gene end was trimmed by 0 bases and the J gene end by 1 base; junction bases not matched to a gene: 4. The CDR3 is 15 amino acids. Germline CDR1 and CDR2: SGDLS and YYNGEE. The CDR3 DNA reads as TGTGCCAGCAGCGTAGGAGGGACTACTTCCTACGAGCAGTACTTC. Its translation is CASSVGGTTSYEQYF.

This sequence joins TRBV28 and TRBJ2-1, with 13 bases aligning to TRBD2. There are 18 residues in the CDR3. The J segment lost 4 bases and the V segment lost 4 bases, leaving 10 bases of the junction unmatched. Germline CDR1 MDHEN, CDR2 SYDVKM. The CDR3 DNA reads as TGTGCCAGCAGTTCCCTAGGGGGACTAGCGGGATTGTACAATGAGCAGTTCTTC. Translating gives CASSSLGGLAGLYNEQFF.

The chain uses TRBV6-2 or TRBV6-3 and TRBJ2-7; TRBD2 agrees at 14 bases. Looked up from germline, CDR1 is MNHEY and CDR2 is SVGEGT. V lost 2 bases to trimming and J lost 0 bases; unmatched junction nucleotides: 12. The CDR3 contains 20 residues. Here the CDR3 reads CASSYTGSTSGRDSSYEQYF. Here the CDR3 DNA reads TGTGCCAGCAGTTACACAGGTTCGACTAGCGGGAGGGACAGCTCCTACGAGCAGTACTTC.

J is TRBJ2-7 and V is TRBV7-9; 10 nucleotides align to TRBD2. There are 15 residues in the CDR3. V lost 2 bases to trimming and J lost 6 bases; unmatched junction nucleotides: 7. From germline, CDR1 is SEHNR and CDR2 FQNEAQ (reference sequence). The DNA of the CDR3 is TGTGCCAGCAGCTTACTAGCGGGAGCGGGAGCCGAGCAGTACTTC. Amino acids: CASSLLAGAGAEQYF. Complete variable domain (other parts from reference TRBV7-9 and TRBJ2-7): DTGVSQNPRHKITKRGQNVTFRCDPISEHNRLYWYRQTLGQGPEFLTYFQNEAQLEKSRLLSDRFSAERPKGSFSTLEIQRTEQGDSAMYLCASSLLAGAGAEQYFGPGTRLTVT.

The DNA for the CDR3 is TGTGCCTGGAATCGGACACCCAATTCACCCCTCCACTTT. Amino acids: CAWNRTPNSPLHF. V gene TRBV30 combines with J gene TRBJ1-6; weak D call: TRBD1 (5 bases). The CDR3 runs to 13 residues. Per the germline V gene, CDR1 is GTSNPN and CDR2 is SVGIG (reference sequence). The V gene lost 4 bases and the J gene lost 7 bases, with 11 bases spanning the gap.

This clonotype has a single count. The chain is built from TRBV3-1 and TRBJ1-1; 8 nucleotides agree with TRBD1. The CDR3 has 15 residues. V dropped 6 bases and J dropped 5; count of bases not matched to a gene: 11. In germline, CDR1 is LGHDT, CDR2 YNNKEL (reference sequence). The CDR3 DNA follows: TGTGCCAGCAGTCCTTCCCGGACAGGGTGGACTGAAGCTTTCTTT. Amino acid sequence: CASSPSRTGWTEAFF.

The CDR3 DNA follows: TGTGCCAGCAGCCAAGATCGGGGGACAGGGAATTCTGGGGCCAACGTCCTGACTTTC. This encodes CASSQDRGTGNSGANVLTF. This chain links TRBV3-1 with TRBJ2-6, with 9 bases that match TRBD1. Germline values: CDR1 LGHDT, CDR2 YNNKEL (reference sequence). J was trimmed by 1 base and V by 0 bases; bases with no gene match: 7. The CDR3 loop spans 19 amino acids.

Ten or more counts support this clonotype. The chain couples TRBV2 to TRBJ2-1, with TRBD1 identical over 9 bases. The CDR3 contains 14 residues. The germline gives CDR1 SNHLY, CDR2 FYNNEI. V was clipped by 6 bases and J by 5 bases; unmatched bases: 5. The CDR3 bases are TGTGCCAGCAGCTGGACAGGGGTCGACAATGAGCAGTTCTTC. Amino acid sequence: CASSWTGVDNEQFF.

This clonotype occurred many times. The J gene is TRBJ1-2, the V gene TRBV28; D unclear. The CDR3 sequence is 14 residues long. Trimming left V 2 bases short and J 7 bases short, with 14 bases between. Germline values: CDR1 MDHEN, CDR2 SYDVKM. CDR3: CASSLVETRPGYTF. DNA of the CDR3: TGTGCCAGCAGTTTAGTTGAAACAAGACCTGGCTACACCTTC.

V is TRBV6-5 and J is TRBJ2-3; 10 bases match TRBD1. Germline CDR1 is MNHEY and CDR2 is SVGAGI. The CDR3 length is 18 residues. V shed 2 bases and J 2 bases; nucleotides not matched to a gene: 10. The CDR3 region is CASSYTYPGQGITDTQYF. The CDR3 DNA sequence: TGTGCCAGCAGTTACACCTACCCGGGACAGGGGATCACAGATACGCAGTATTTT.